Detailed here is one T cell receptor beta chain. The source of the sample is a study of CD8 T cells in ankylosing spondylitis. The germline gives CDR1 KGHSH, CDR2 LQKENI. This CDR3 is built from 15 residues. With V trimmed by 5 bases and J by 5 bases, 11 bases remained unmatched. MiXCR was run by TCRdb on the 5' RACE reads, yielding one entry per CDR3 protein. The sample holds about 210,000 distinct CDR3 sequences, over 7% seen once. The V gene is TRBV18, the J gene TRBJ2-7, with 8 bases identical to TRBD2. Material for sequencing was blood, either unsorted or a sorted T cell fraction (not recorded which). This TCR came from a female donor with ankylosing spondylitis or in good health (not recorded which). CDR3 nucleotides: TGTGCCAGCTCAGAAAGGGGACTAGGGCGAGACGAGCAGTACTTC. Translation gives CASSERGLGRDEQYF.